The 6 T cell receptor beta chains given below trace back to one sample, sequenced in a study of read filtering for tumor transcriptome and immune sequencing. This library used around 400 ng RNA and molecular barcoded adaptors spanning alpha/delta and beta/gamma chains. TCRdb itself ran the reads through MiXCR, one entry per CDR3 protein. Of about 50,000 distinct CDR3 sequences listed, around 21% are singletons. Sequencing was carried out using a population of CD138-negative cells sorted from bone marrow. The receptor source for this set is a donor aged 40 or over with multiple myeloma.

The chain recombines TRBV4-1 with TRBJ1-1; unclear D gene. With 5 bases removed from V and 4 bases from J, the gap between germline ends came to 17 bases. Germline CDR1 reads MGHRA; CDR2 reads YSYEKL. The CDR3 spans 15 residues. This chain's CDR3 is CASSSSRGLSTEAFF. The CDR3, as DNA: TGCGCCAGCAGCTCCAGTCGGGGTTTGAGCACTGAAGCTTTCTTT.

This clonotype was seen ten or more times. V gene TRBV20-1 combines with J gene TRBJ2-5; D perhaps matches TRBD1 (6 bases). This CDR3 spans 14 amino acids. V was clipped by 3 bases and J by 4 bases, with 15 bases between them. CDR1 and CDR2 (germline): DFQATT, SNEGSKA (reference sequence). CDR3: CSASPTGKRETQYF. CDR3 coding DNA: TGCAGTGCTAGTCCCACAGGGAAGAGAGAGACCCAGTACTTC.

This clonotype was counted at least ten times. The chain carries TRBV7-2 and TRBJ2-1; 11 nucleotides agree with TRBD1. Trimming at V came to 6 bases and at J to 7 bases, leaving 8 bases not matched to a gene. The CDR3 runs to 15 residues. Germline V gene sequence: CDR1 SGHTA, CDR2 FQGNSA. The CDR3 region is CASSSGQGAVNEQFF. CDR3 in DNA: TGTGCCAGCAGTTCCGGACAGGGGGCTGTGAATGAGCAGTTCTTC.

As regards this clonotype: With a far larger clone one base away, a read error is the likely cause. Here the CDR3 DNA reads TGTGCCAGCACGGGGTCCCACAATGAGCAGTTCTTC. Translating gives CASTGSHNEQFF. The chain uses TRBV6-5 and TRBJ2-1; a possible D gene is TRBD2 (5 bases). The ends were cut back, 7 bases at V and 5 bases at J, with 9 bases in the middle. The germline V gene encodes CDR1 MNHEY and CDR2 SVGAGI. The CDR3 runs to 12 residues.

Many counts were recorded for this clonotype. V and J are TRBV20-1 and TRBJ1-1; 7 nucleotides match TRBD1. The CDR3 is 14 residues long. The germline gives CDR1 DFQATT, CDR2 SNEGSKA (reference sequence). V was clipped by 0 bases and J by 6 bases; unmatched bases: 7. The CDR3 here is CSARDRDSLAEAFF. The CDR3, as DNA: TGCAGTGCTAGAGACAGGGACAGTCTTGCTGAAGCTTTCTTT.

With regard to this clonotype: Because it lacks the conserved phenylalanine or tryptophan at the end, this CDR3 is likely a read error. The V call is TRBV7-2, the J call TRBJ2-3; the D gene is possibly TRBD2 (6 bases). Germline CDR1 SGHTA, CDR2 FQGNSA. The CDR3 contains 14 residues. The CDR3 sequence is CASSLAGGSDPQYL. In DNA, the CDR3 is TGTGCCAGCAGCTTAGCGGGAGGTTCAGATCCGCAGTATTTA.